This entry describes one T cell receptor (beta chain). Terminally differentiated effector memory CD45RA+ cells were excluded by CCR7 positive selection of CD45RO-negative cells. These data belong to a study of shared clonotypes between healthy human individuals. Generated by immunoSEQ multiplex PCR, the TCRdb table keeps only in-frame clones and is missing some. Altogether about 2 million clones are present, roughly 94% being singletons, with the ten largest covering 1.1%. The material sequenced was naive CD8+ T cells sorted from blood. The receptor was isolated from a man between 18 and 35 years old in good health.

The CDR3 coding sequence is TGTGCCAGCAGCCTGGAAGCAACTAATGAAAAACTGTTTTTT. Translation: CASSLEATNEKLFF. The V call is TRBV5-6, the J call TRBJ1-4; D call uncertain. Germline-derived CDR1 and CDR2 are SGHDT and YYEEEE. Trimming cost V 4 bases and J 0 bases, with 7 bases left between them. The CDR3 is 14 residues long.